The present T cell receptor beta chain was sequenced within a study of T-cell reconstitution after alpha-beta-depleted transplantation in children. Unique molecular identifiers were incorporated when the TCRbeta library was constructed. TCRdb ran MiXCR on the PCR reads and lists one entry per CDR3 protein. There are a few hundred thousand distinct CDR3 sequences in the sample; about 20% occur only once, and less than 4.5% lies in the top ten. The sample holds a few counts of this clonotype. V was pared by 4 bases and J by 7 bases, with 5 bases of the junction left unmatched. Looked up from germline, CDR1 is KGHSH and CDR2 is LQKENI. The CDR3 runs 15 residues.

The rearrangement joins TRBV18 to TRBJ2-1; 12 bases are a match to TRBD2. The input for sequencing was PBMCs from the stem cell graft donor, taken from the stem cell graft. This sequence was found in a human donor who donated a stem cell graft to a child with acute myeloid leukemia. The CDR3 DNA sequence: TGTGCCAGCTCACGACTAGCGGGAGTAAAGAATGAGCAGTTCTTC. It encodes CASSRLAGVKNEQFF.